This TCR beta chain is drawn from a study of breast tumors, draining lymph nodes, adjacent tissues. Study-wide findings and caveats: Compared with lymph nodes, tumors were less diverse; compared with nontumor tissue, more. Tumor T cell lymph node origin was a supported hypothesis, not proven. Luminal-like breast cancer showed significantly greater tumor-nontumor repertoire similarity than basal-like breast cancer did. Data fit most tumor T cells coming from lymph node, expanding in tumor.

In this sample, this clonotype turned up a few times. Antigen: not known. TCRdb recomputed calls from the multiplex PCR reads with MiXCR, one row per CDR3 protein. The sample lists about 270,000 distinct CDR3 sequences; 30% were seen once. Axillary draining lymph nodes of breast cancer patients supplied the node samples. Germline V gives CDR1 MNHEY, CDR2 SVGEGT. V lost 7 bases and J lost 4, with 20 bases in between. This CDR3 is built from 15 residues. The specimen sequenced was axillary lymph node tissue. The clonotype was recovered from a female donor with breast cancer. Some clones in this sample may be carry-over from other donors' samples. The chain employs TRBV6-2 or TRBV6-3 and TRBJ2-7; TRBD1 might be the D (7 bases). The CDR3 loop is CASTNGGTDLYEQYF. The CDR3 nucleotides read TGTGCCAGCACCAACGGAGGGACAGATCTATACGAGCAGTACTTC.